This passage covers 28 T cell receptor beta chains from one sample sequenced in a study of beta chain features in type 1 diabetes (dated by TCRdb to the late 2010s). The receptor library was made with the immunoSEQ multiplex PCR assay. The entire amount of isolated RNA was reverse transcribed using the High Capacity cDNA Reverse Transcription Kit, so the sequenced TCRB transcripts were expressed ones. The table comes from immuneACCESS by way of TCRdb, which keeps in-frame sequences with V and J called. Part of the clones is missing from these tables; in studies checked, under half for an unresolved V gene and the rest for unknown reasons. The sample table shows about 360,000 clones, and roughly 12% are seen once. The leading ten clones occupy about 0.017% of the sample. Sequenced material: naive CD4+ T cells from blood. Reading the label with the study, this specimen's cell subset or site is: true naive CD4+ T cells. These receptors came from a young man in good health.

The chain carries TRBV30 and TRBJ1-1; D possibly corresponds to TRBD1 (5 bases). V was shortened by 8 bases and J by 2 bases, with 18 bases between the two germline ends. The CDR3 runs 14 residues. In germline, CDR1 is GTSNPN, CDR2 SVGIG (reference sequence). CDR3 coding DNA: TGTGCCCACGACCCGGGACTTAAAAACACTGAAGCTTTCTTT. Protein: CAHDPGLKNTEAFF. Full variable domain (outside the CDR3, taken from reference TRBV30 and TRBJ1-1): SQTIHQWPATLVQPVGSPLSLECTVEGTSNPNLYWYRQAAGRGLQLLFYSVGIGQISSEVPQNLSASRPQDRQFILSSKKLLLSDSGFYLCAHDPGLKNTEAFFGQGTRLTVV.

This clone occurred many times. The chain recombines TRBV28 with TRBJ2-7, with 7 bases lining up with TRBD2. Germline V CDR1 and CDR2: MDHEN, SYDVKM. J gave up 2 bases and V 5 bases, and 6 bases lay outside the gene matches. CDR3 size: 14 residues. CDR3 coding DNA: TGTGCCAGCAGTGGGGGAGGGCCCCCCTACGAGCAGTACTTC. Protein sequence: CASSGGGPPYEQYF.

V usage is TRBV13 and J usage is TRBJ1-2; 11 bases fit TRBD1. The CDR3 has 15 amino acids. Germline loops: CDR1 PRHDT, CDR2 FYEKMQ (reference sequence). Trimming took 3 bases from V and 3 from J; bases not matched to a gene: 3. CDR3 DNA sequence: TGTGCCAGCAGCTTCGGACAGGGGGCGTACTATGGCTACACCTTC. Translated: CASSFGQGAYYGYTF. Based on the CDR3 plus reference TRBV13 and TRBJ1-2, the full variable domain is AAGVIQSPRHLIKEKRETATLKCYPIPRHDTVYWYQQGPGQDPQFLISFYEKMQSDKGSIPDRFSAQQFSDYHSELNMSSLELGDSALYFCASSFGQGAYYGYTFGSGTRLTVV.

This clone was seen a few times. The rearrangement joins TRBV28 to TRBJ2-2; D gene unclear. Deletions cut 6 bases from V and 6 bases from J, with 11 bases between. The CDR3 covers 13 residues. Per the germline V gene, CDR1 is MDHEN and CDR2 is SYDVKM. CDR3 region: CASSRPVAGELFF. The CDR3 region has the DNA TGTGCCAGCAGCCGCCCAGTGGCCGGGGAGCTGTTTTTT.

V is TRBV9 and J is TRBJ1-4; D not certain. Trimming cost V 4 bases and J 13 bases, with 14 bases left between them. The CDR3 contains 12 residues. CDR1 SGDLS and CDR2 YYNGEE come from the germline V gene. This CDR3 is CASSPRDGGLFF. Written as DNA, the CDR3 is TGTGCCAGCAGCCCGAGAGATGGAGGACTGTTTTTT.

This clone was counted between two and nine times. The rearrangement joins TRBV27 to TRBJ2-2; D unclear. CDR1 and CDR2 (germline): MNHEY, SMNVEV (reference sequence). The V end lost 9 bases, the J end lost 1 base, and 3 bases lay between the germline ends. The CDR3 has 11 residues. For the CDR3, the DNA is TGTGCCAGTAAGAACACCGGGGAGCTGTTTTTT. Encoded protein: CASKNTGELFF.

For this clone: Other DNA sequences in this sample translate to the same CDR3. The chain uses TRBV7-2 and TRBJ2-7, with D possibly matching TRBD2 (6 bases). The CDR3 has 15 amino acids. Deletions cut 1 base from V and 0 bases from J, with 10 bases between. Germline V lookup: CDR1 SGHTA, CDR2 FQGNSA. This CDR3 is CASSLGGTLSYEQYF. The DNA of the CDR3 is TGTGCCAGCAGCTTAGGCGGGACCCTCTCCTACGAGCAGTACTTC.

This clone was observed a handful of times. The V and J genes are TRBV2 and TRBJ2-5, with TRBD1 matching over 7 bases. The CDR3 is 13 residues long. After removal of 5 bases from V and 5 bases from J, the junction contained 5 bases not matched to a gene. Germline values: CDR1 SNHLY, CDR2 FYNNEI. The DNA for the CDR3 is TGTGCCAGCAGTAAGGACAGGCGGGAGACCCAGTACTTC. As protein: CASSKDRRETQYF.

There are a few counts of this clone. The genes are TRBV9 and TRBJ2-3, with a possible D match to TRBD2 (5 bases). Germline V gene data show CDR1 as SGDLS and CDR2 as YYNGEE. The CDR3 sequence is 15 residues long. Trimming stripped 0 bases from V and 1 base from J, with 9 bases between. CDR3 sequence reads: CASSVARVGTDTQYF. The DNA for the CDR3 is TGTGCCAGCAGCGTAGCGAGGGTAGGCACAGATACGCAGTATTTT. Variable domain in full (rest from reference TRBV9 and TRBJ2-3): DSGVTQTPKHLITATGQRVTLRCSPRSGDLSVYWYQQSLDQGLQFLIQYYNGEERAKGNILERFSAQQFPDLHSELNLSSLELGDSALYFCASSVARVGTDTQYFGPGTRLTVL.

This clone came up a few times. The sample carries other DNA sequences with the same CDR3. CDR3 in amino acids: CASSYSGLAGEETQYF. In DNA, the CDR3 is TGTGCCAGCAGTTACTCGGGCCTAGCGGGAGAAGAGACCCAGTACTTC. The genes are TRBV6-5 and TRBJ2-5; 10 bases align to TRBD2. This CDR3 comprises 16 residues. The V and J ends lost 0 bases and 3 bases, in that order; junction bases with no gene match: 4. From germline, CDR1 is MNHEY and CDR2 SVGAGI.

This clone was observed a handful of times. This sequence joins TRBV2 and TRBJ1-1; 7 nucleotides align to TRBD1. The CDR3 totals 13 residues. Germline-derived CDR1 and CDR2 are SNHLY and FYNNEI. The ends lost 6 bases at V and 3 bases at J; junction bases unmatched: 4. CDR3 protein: CASSADRDTEAFF. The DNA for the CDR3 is TGTGCCAGCAGCGCTGACAGGGACACTGAAGCTTTCTTT.

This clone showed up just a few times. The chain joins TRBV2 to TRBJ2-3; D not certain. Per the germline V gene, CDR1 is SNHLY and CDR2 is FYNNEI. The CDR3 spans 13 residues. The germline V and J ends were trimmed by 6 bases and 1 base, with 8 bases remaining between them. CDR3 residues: CASRVGGTDTQYF. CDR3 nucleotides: TGTGCCAGCAGGGTAGGAGGCACAGATACGCAGTATTTT.

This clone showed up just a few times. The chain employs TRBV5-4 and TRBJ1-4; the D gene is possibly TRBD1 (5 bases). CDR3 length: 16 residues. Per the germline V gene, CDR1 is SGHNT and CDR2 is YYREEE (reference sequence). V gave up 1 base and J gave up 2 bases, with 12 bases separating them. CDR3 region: CASSLYGARTNEKLFF. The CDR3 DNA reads TGTGCCAGCAGCTTGTATGGGGCGCGCACTAATGAAAAACTGTTTTTT.

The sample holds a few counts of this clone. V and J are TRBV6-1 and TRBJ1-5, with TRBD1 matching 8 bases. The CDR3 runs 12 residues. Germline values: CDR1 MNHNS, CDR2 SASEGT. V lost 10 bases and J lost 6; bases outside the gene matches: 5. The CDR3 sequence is CATQGAGQPQHF. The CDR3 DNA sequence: TGTGCCACCCAGGGGGCAGGTCAGCCCCAGCATTTT.

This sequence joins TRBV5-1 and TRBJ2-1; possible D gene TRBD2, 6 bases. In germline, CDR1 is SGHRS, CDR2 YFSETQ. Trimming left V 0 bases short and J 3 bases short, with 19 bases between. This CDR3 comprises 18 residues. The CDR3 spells CASSLGSGVSLGYNEQFF. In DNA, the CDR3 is TGCGCCAGCAGCTTGGGATCGGGAGTGAGTCTAGGCTACAATGAGCAGTTCTTC.

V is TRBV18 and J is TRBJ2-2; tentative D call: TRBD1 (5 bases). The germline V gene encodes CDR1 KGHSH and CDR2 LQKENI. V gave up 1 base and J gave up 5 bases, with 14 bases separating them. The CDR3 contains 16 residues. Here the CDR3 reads CASSPRAGSGTGELFF. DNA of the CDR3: TGTGCCAGCTCACCACGCGCAGGGTCAGGGACCGGGGAGCTGTTTTTT.

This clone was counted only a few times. As DNA, the CDR3 is TGTGCCAGCAGACTGACAGGGGAGAGTGAAAAACTGTTTTTT. It translates to CASRLTGESEKLFF. The chain carries TRBV13 and TRBJ1-4; 8 nucleotides align to TRBD1. The CDR3 is made up of 14 amino acids. The germline V gene has CDR1 PRHDT and CDR2 FYEKMQ (reference sequence). V lost 6 bases to trimming and J lost 7 bases; unmatched junction nucleotides: 7.

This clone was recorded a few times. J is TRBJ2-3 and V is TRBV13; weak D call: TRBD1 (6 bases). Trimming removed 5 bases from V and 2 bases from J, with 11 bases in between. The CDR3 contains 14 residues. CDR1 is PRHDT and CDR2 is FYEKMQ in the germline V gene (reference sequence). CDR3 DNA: TGTGCCAGCAGCCTCGTGGGGGCCACAGATACGCAGTATTTT. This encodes CASSLVGATDTQYF.

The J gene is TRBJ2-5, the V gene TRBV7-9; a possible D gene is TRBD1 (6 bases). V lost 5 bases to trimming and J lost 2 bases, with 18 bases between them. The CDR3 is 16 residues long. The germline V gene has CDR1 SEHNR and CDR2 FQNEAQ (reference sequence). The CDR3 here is CASSPLPGTPQETQYF. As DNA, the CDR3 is TGTGCCAGCAGCCCTCTCCCCGGGACACCACAAGAGACCCAGTACTTC.

The CDR3 sequence is CASSFTGQGNQPQHF. The CDR3, as DNA: TGTGCCAGCAGCTTCACTGGACAGGGGAATCAGCCCCAGCATTTT. The J gene is TRBJ1-5, the V gene TRBV5-5, with TRBD1 matching over 9 bases. V gave up 2 bases and J gave up 4 bases; unmatched junction bases: 4. Germline V gene sequence: CDR1 SGHKS, CDR2 YYEKEE (reference sequence). The length of the CDR3 is 15 residues.

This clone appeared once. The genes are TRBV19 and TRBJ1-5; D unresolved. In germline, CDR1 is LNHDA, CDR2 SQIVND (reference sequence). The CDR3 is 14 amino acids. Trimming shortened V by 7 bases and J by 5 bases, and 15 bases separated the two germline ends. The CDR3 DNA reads TGTGCCAGTAACTTCCGCCAGGATGATCAGCCCCAGCATTTT. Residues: CASNFRQDDQPQHF.

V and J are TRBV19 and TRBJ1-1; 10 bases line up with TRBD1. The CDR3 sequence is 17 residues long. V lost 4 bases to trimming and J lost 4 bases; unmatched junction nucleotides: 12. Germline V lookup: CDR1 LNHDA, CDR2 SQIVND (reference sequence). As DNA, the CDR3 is TGTGCCAGTAGTACCCCGCGGGACAGGGGACTGAGCACTGAAGCTTTCTTT. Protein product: CASSTPRDRGLSTEAFF.

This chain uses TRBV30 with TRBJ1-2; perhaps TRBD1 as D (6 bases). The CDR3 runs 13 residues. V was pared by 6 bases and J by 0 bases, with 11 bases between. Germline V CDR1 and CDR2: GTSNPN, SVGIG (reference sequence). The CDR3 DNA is TGTGCCTGCTACAGGGCAACTAACTATGGCTACACCTTC. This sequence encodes CACYRATNYGYTF.

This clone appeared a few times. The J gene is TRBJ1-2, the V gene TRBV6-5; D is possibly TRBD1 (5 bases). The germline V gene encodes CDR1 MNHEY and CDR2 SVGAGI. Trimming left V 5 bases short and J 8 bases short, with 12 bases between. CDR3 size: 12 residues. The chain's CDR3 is CASSKTGGGYTF. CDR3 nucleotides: TGTGCCAGCAGTAAAACCGGGGGAGGCTACACCTTC.

The CDR3 spells CASSRTGENTEAFF. The CDR3 DNA follows: TGTGCCAGCAGTCGTACAGGGGAGAACACTGAAGCTTTCTTT. The rearrangement links TRBV11-3 to TRBJ1-1, with 7 bases identical to TRBD1. The CDR3 is made up of 14 amino acids. In germline, CDR1 is SGHNT, CDR2 YENEEA. Germline trimming cut 6 bases from V and 1 base from J; bases unmatched to any gene: 5.

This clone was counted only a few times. The CDR3 here is CASSEPPGQNSPLHF. CDR3 in DNA: TGTGCCAGCAGCGAGCCGCCGGGACAGAATTCACCCCTCCACTTT. The rearrangement uses TRBV28 and TRBJ1-6, with 7 bases that match TRBD1. CDR1 and CDR2 from the germline V gene are MDHEN and SYDVKM. J was trimmed by 7 bases and V by 6 bases; bases with no gene match: 9. The CDR3 has 15 amino acids.

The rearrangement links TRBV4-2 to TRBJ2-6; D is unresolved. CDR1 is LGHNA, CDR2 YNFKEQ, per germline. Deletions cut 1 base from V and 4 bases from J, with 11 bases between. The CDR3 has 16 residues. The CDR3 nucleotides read TGTGCCAGCAGCCAAGTTCAGCAGGCGGGGGCCAACGTCCTGACTTTC. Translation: CASSQVQQAGANVLTF.

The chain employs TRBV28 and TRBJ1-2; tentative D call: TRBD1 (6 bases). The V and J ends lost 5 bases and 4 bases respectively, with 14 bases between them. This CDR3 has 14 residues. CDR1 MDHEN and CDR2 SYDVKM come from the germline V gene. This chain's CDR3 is CASSPPGQFYGYTF. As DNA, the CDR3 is TGTGCCAGCAGTCCCCCGGGACAATTCTATGGCTACACCTTC.